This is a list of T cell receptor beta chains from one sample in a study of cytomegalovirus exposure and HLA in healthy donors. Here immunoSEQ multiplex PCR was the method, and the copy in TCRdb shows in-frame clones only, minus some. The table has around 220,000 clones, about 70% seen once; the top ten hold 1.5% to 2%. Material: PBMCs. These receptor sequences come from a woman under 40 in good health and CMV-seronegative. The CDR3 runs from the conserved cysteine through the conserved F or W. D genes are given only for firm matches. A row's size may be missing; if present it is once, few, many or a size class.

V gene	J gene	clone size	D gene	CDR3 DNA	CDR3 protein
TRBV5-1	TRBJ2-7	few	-	TGCGCCAGCAGCTTGGGCAGGGGACCTTACGAGCAGTACTTC	CASSLGRGPYEQYF
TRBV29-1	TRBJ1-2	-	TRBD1	TGCAGCGTGCGAACAGGGGGGATTAACTATGGCTACACCTTC	CSVRTGGINYGYTF
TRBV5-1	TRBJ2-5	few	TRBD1	TGCGCCAGCAGCAACCGGGACAGGGGACAAGAGACCCAGTACTTC	CASSNRDRGQETQYF
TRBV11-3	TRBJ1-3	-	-	TGTGCCAGCAGTCGCCCGGGACAAGATGGGAACACCATATATTTT	CASSRPGQDGNTIYF
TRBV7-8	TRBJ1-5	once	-	TGTGCCAGCAGCTTAGGCGGAGTTGGGGGGACTCATCAGCCCCAGCATTTT	CASSLGGVGGTHQPQHF
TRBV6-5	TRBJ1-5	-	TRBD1	TGTGCCAGCAATACAGGGGGCGGAGTGGATCAGCCCCAGCATTTT	CASNTGGGVDQPQHF
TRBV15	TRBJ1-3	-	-	TGTGCCACCAGCAGATTGGGGGGGCAGGCCATCTCTGGAAACACCATATATTTT	CATSRLGGQAISGNTIYF
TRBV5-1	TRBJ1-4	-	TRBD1	TGCGCCAGCAGCATTGGACAGGGCGCAACTAATGAAAAACTGTTTTTT	CASSIGQGATNEKLFF
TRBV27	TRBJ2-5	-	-	TGTGCCAGCAGTTTATACGTACCGGGGGATCTACAAGAGACCCAGTACTTC	CASSLYVPGDLQETQYF
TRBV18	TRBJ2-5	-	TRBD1	TGTGCCAGCTCACGGACAGGTGGAGAGGAGACCCAGTACTTC	CASSRTGGEETQYF
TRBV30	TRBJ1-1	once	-	TGTGCCTGGAGTACAGGGTTAGACACTGAAGCTTTCTTT	CAWSTGLDTEAFF
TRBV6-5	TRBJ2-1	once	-	TGTGCCAGCAGTTACTCTAGCGTCTACAATGAGCAGTTCTTC	CASSYSSVYNEQFF
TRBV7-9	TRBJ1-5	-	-	TGTGCCAGCAGCTTAGCTGGCCGCAATCAGCCCCAGCATTTT	CASSLAGRNQPQHF
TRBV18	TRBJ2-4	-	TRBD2	TGTGCCAGCTCACCCTCGGGACTAACGAACATTCAGTACTTC	CASSPSGLTNIQYF
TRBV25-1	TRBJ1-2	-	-	TGTGCCAGCATGTTCGGGAACTATGGCTACACCTTC	CASMFGNYGYTF
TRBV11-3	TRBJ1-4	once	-	TGTGCCAGCAGCTTAGGAGGGCCCGGCAAGCTGTTTTTT	CASSLGGPGKLFF
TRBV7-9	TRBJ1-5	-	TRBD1	TGTGCCAGCAGCCAAAGGACAGGGGAAGATCAGCCCCAGCATTTT	CASSQRTGEDQPQHF
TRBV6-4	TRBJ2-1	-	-	TGTGCCAGCAGTGTGGGGGGTTTTAATGAGCAGTTCTTC	CASSVGGFNEQFF
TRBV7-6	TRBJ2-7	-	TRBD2	TGTGCCAGCAGCCCGGGACTAGCGGCGGCCTTTTCCTACGAGCAGTACTTC	CASSPGLAAAFSYEQYF
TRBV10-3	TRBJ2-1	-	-	TGTGCCATCACCGGCGGGGACGGGGACGGTGAGCAGTTCTTC	CAITGGDGDGEQFF
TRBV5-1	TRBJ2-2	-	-	TGCGCCAGCAGCTTGGGGTCAAGCCCCGGGGAGCTGTTTTTT	CASSLGSSPGELFF
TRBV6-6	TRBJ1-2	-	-	TGTGCCAGCAGTTATGCCCAGGGGAAATATGGCTACACCTTC	CASSYAQGKYGYTF
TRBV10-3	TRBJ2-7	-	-	TGTGCCATTGGGGGTCGGGGCACGGAGGGGGAGCAGTACTTC	CAIGGRGTEGEQYF
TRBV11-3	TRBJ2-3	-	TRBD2	TGTGCCAGCAGCCCGGGACTAGCGGGATCCACAGATACGCAGTATTTT	CASSPGLAGSTDTQYF
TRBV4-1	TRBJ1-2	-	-	TGCGCCAGCAGCCCTGGGGCAGGGCGGGAGGATGGCTACACCTTC	CASSPGAGREDGYTF
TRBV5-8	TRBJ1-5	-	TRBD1	TGTGCCAGCAGCTTGGGACAGGGCCTCAATCAGCCCCAGCATTTT	CASSLGQGLNQPQHF
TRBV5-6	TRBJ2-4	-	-	TGTGCCAGCAGCTTGGGGGGGAGGGGGGCCTTAGGCAAAAACATTCAGTACTTC	CASSLGGRGALGKNIQYF
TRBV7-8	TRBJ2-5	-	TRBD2	TGTGCCAGCAGCCTTAGGACTAGCGGGAGTGAGACCCAGTACTTC	CASSLRTSGSETQYF
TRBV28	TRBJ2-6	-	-	TGTGCCACCATACGTGTCCCGCGGGGGGCCAACGTCCTGACTTTC	CATIRVPRGANVLTF
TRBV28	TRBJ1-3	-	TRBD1	TGTGCCAGCAAATTGACAGGGGGAAACACCATATATTTT	CASKLTGGNTIYF
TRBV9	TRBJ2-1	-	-	TGTGCCAGCAGCGTCAGTTTGCACAATGAGCAGTTCTTC	CASSVSLHNEQFF
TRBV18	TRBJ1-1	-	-	TGTGCCAGCTCACCAGAATGGAGGAACACTGAAGCTTTCTTT	CASSPEWRNTEAFF
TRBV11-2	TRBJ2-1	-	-	TGTGCCAGCAGCTTTTACGGCAATGAGCAGTTCTTC	CASSFYGNEQFF
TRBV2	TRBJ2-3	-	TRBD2	TGTGCCAGCAGTTCAACTAGCGGGGAAGATACGCAGTATTTT	CASSSTSGEDTQYF
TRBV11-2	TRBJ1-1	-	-	TGTGCCAGCAGCTTTGGAGGGGTGAACACTGAAGCTTTCTTT	CASSFGGVNTEAFF
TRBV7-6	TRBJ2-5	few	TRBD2	TGTGCCAGCAGCTTAGCCCCCTCCGGGACTAGTGGCGAAACCCAGTACTTC	CASSLAPSGTSGETQYF
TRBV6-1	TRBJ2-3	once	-	TGTGCCAGCAGGATAGCGGCGACGACAGATACGCAGTATTTT	CASRIAATTDTQYF
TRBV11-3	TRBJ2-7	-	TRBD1	TGTGCCAGCAGCTTTGGGACAGGCAAACTTGCATGGCAGTACTTC	CASSFGTGKLAWQYF
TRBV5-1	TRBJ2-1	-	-	TGCGCCAGCAGCTTGCAACATAGCGGAACCTACAATGAGCAGTTCTTC	CASSLQHSGTYNEQFF
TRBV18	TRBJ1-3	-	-	TGTGCCAGCTCCAGGAACTTTGGGAACACCATATATTTT	CASSRNFGNTIYF
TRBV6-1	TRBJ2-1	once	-	TGTGCCAGCATCGACCTTAGAGCGGGTACCGAGCAGTTCTTC	CASIDLRAGTEQFF
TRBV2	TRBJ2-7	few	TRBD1	TGTGCCAGCAGTGACACAGGGGGCGGCGAGCAGTACTTC	CASSDTGGGEQYF
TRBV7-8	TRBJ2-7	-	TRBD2	TGTGCCAGCAGGACAAGGAGCGGGGGGACCTACGAGCAGTACTTC	CASRTRSGGTYEQYF
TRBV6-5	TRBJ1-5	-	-	TGTGCCAGCAGTTTAAGGGGAATCGGCAATCAGCCCCAGCATTTT	CASSLRGIGNQPQHF
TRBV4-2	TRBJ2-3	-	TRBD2	TGTGCCAGCAGCCAAGATCTAAGGACTAGCGGGGCAACTAGCACAGATACGCAGTATTTT	CASSQDLRTSGATSTDTQYF
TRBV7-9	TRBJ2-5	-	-	TGTGCCAGCATAGGGGACATCGAGACCCAGTACTTC	CASIGDIETQYF
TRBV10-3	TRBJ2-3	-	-	TGTGCCGCCAAGCGTGGTGATCAGTATACAGATACGCAGTATTTT	CAAKRGDQYTDTQYF
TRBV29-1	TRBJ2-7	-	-	TGCAGCGTTGGGGACATAAACTCCTACGAGCAGTACTTC	CSVGDINSYEQYF
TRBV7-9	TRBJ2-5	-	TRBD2	TGTGCCAGCAGCTTAACGTGGCGGGAGGTGGGTGAGACCCAGTACTTC	CASSLTWREVGETQYF
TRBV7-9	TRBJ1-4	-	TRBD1	TGTGCCAGCAGCGCGAGGACAGGCTCTAATGAAAAACTGTTTTTT	CASSARTGSNEKLFF
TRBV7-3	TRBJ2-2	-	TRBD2	TGTGCCAGCAGCTTAGGGCTAGCGGGGGGAACCGGGGAGCTGTTTTTT	CASSLGLAGGTGELFF
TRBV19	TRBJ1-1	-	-	TGTGCCAGTAGTACGATAGACTTCAACACTGAAGCTTTCTTT	CASSTIDFNTEAFF